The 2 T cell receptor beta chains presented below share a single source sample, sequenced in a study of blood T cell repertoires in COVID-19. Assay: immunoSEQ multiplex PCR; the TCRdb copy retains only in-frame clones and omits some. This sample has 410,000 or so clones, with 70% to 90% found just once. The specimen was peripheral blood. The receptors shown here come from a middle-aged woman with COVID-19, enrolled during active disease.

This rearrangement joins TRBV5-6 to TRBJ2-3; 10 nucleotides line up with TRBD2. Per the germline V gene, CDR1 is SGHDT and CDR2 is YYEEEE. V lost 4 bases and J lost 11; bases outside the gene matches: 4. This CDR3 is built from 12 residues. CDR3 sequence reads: CASSPTSGLQYF. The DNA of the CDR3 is TGTGCCAGCAGCCCGACTAGCGGGCTGCAGTATTTT.

CDR3 sequence: CASSLRLANNEQFF. DNA for the CDR3: TGTGCCAGCAGCTTAAGGCTAGCCAACAATGAGCAGTTCTTC. The chain uses TRBV7-2 and TRBJ2-1; weak D call: TRBD2 (5 bases). There are 14 residues in the CDR3. Germline CDR1 reads SGHTA; CDR2 reads FQGNSA. The germline V and J ends were trimmed by 2 bases and 5 bases, with 10 bases remaining between them.